These T cell receptor beta chains were read from a single sample in a study of siplizumab effects on memory and regulatory T cells. Produced via immunoSEQ multiplex PCR; TCRdb's table is partial and in-frame only. The sample has roughly 120,000 clones; 90% to 95% are singletons. Sequenced input: Tregs sorted from blood. The receptors shown here come from a human donor in good health. The conserved cysteine and the conserved F or W are not part of the CDR3 here.

cdr3_aa: ASSQDSPTTDTQY; v_call: TRBV5-1
cdr3_aa: ASSARAAEGYGYT; v_call: TRBV6-5
cdr3_aa: ASSYSIRGGEAF; v_call: TRBV6-5
cdr3_aa: ASRPTGDRNEAF; v_call: TRBV6-6
cdr3_aa: ASSPPMWAHEAF; v_call: TRBV6-6
cdr3_aa: ASSPDRVGAEAF; v_call: TRBV5-1
cdr3_aa: ASSRQDLETQY; v_call: TRBV5-1
cdr3_aa: ASSFSGANEKLF; v_call: TRBV27
cdr3_aa: ASSINLLLNTEAF; v_call: TRBV19
cdr3_aa: ASSRRQGVWELF; v_call: TRBV5-1
cdr3_aa: ASTGTFSYEQY; v_call: TRBV6-5
cdr3_aa: ASSLQGATGELF; v_call: TRBV11-3
cdr3_aa: ASSYSTGGASLQF; v_call: TRBV6-6
cdr3_aa: ASSDLADSPLH; v_call: TRBV6-4
cdr3_aa: ASSVEGEGYEQY; v_call: TRBV9
cdr3_aa: ASSWVVGSGNTIY; v_call: TRBV5-5
cdr3_aa: ASRPTGLAKNIQY; v_call: TRBV2
cdr3_aa: ATSRGGIKNTEAF; v_call: TRBV15
cdr3_aa: ASSWLAGGDEQY; v_call: TRBV5-1
cdr3_aa: AISQRGDYGYT; v_call: TRBV10-3
cdr3_aa: ASSPRGLGSEQY; v_call: TRBV18
cdr3_aa: ASSPGSAVESEAF; v_call: TRBV5-1
cdr3_aa: ATKRDSYSPLH; v_call: TRBV19